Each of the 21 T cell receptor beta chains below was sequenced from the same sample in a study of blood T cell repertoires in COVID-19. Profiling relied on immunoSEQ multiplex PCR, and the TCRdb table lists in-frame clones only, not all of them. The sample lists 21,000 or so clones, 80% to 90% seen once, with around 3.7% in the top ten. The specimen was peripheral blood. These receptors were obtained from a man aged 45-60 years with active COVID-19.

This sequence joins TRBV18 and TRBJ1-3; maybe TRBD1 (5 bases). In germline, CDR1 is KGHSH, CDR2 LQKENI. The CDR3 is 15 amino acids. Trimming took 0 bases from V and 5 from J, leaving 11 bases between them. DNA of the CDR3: TGTGCCAGCTCACCACCGGGCAGGGCCAGAAACACCATATATTTT. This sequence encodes CASSPPGRARNTIYF.

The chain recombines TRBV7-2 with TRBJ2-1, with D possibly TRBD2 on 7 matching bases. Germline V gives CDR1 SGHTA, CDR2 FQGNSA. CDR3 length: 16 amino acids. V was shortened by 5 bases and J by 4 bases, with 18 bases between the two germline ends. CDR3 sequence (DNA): TGTGCCAGCAGCACCGGGGGGCTAGCGGTTTACAATGAGCAGTTCTTC. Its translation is CASSTGGLAVYNEQFF.

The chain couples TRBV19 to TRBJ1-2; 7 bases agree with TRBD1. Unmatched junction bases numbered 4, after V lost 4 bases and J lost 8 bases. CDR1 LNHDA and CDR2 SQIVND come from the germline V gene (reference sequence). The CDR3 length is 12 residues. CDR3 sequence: CASSTRQGGYTF. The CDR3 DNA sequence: TGTGCCAGTAGTACAAGACAGGGCGGCTACACCTTC.

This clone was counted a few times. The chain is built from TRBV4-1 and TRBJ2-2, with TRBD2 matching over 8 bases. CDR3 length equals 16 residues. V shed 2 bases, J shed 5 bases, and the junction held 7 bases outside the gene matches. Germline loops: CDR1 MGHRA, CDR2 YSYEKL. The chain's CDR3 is CASSQTSGGVTGELFF. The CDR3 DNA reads TGCGCCAGCAGCCAAACAAGCGGGGGAGTGACCGGGGAGCTGTTTTTT.

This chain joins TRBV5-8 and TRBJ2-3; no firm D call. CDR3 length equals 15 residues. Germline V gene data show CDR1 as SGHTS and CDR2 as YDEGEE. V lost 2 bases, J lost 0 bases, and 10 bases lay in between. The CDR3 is CASSFRGRSTDTQYF. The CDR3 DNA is TGTGCCAGCAGCTTTAGAGGCAGAAGCACAGATACGCAGTATTTT. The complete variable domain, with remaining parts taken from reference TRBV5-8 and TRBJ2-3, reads EAGVTQSPTHLIKTRGQQATLRCSPISGHTSVYWYQQALGLGLQFLLWYDEGEERNRGNFPPRFSGRQFPNYSSELNVNALELEDSALYLCASSFRGRSTDTQYFGPGTRLTVL.

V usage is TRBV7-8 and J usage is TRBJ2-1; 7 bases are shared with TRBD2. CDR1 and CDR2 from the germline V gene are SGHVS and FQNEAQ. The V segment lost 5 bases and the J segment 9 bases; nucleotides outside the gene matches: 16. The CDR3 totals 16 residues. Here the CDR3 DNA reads TGTGCCAGCAGCCCCACTAGGGAGGGGACGGGTCGTGAGCAGTTCTTC. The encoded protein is CASSPTREGTGREQFF.

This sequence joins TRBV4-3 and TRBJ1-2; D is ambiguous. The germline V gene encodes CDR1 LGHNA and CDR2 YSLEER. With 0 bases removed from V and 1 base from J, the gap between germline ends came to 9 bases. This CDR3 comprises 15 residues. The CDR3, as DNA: TGCGCCAGCAGCCAAGATCTAGGTGGTAACTATGGCTACACCTTC. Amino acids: CASSQDLGGNYGYTF.

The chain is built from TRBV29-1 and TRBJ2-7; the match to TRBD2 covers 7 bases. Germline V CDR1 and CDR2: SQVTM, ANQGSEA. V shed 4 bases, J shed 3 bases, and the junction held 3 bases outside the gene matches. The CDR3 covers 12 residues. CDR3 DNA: TGCAGCGTTGCCAGGGAGGGCTACGAGCAGTACTTC. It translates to CSVAREGYEQYF.

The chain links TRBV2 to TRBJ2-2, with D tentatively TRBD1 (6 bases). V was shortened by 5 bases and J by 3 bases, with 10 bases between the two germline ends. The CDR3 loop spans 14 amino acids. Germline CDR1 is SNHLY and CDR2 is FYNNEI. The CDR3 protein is CASSPQGYTGELFF. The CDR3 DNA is TGTGCCAGCAGTCCACAGGGTTACACCGGGGAGCTGTTTTTT.

Here the CDR3 DNA reads TGTGCCAGCAGTTACTCGGCGTCTTGGAGTGAGCAGTTCTTC. Translating it yields CASSYSASWSEQFF. The chain joins TRBV6-6 to TRBJ2-1; D ambiguous. The CDR3 is 14 residues long. Germline loops: CDR1 MNHNY, CDR2 SVGAGI (reference sequence). V lost 0 bases to trimming and J lost 9 bases, with 12 bases between them.

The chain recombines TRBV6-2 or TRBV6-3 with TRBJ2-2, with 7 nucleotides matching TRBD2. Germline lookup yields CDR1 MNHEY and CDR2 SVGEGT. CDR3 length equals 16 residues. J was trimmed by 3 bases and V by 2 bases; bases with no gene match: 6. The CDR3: CASSYRGTTDTGELFF. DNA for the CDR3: TGTGCCAGCAGTTACCGGGGGACTACCGACACCGGGGAGCTGTTTTTT.

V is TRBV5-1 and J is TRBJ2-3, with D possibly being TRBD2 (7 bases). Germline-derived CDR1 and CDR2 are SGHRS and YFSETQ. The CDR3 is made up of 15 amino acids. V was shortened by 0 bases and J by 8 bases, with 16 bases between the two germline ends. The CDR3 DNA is TGCGCCAGCAGCTTGGAGGCTAGCGGAGGGGGTACGCAGTATTTT. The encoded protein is CASSLEASGGGTQYF.

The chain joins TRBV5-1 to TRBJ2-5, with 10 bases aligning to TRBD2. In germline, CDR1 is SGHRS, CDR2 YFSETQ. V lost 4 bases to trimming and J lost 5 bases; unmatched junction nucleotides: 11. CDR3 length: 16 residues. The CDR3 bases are TGCGCCAGCAGCCTTAGCGGGGGGTACCTCGGGGAGACCCAGTACTTC. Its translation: CASSLSGGYLGETQYF.

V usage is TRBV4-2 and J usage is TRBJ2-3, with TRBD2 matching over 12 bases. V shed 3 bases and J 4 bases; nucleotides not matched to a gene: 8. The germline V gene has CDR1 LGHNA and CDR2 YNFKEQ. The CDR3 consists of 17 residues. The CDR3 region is CASSQRNLAGGPDTQYF. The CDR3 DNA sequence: TGTGCCAGCAGCCAGAGGAACCTAGCGGGGGGGCCAGATACGCAGTATTTT.

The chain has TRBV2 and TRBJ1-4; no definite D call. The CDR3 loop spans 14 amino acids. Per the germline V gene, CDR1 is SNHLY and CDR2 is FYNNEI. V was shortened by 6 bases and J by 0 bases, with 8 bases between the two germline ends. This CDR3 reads CASRRQATNEKLFF. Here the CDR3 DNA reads TGTGCCAGCAGGCGACAAGCAACTAATGAAAAACTGTTTTTT.

The CDR3 coding sequence is TGTGCCAGCAGCGGGGGCGGTAGCAATCAGCCCCAGCATTTT. It specifies CASSGGGSNQPQHF. The gene calls are TRBV9 and TRBJ1-5, with D possibly TRBD1 on 5 matching bases. Germline assignment: CDR1 SGDLS and CDR2 YYNGEE. The V and J ends lost 3 bases and 0 bases respectively, with 7 bases between them. The CDR3 covers 14 residues.

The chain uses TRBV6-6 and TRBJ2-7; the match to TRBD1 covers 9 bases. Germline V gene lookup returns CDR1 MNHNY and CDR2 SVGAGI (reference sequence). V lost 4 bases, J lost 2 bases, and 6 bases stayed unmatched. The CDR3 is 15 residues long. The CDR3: CASSSPQGAAYEQYF. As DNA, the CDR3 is TGTGCCAGCAGTTCTCCACAGGGGGCGGCCTACGAGCAGTACTTC.

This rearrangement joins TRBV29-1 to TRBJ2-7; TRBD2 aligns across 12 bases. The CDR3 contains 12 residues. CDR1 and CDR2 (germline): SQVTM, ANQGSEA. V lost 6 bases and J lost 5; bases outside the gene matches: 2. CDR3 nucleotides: TGCAGCGTCGGACTAGCGGGGAACGAGCAGTACTTC. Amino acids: CSVGLAGNEQYF.

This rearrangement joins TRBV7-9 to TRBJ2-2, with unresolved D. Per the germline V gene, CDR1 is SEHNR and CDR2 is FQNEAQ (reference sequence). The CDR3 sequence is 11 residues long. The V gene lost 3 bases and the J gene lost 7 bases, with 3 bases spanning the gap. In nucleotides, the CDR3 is TGTGCCAGCAGCTTCGTCGGGGAGCTGTTTTTT. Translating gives CASSFVGELFF.

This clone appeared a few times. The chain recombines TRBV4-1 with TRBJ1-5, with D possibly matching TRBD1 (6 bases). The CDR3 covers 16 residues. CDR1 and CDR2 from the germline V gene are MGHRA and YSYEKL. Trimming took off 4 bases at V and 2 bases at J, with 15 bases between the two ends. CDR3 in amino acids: CASSPETGMGNQPQHF. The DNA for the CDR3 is TGCGCCAGCAGCCCAGAAACAGGGATGGGCAATCAGCCCCAGCATTTT.

The CDR3 DNA follows: TGTGCCAGCGGCACAGGGGCGGACACTGAAGCTTTCTTT. This encodes CASGTGADTEAFF. The V call is TRBV9, the J call TRBJ1-1, with 7 bases aligning to TRBD1. The J segment lost 3 bases and the V segment lost 7 bases, leaving 6 bases of the junction unmatched. The CDR3 contains 13 residues. From germline, CDR1 is SGDLS and CDR2 YYNGEE.